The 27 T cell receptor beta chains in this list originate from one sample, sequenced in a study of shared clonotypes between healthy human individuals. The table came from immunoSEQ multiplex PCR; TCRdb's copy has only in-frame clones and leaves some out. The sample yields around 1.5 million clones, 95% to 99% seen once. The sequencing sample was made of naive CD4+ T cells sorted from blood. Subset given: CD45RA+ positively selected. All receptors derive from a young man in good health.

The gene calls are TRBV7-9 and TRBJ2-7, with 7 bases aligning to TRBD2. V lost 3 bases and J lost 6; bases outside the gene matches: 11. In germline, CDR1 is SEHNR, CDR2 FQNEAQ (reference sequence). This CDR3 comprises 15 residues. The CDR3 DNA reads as TGTGCCAGCAGCTTGGATGCGGGAGTGGGGGTCGAGCAGTACTTC. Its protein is CASSLDAGVGVEQYF.

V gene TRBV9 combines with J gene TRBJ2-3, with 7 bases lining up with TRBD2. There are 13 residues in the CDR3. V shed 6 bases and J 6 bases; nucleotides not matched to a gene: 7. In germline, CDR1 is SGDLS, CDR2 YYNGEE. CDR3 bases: TGTGCCAGCATGAGGACTAGAACCGATACGCAGTATTTT. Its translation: CASMRTRTDTQYF.

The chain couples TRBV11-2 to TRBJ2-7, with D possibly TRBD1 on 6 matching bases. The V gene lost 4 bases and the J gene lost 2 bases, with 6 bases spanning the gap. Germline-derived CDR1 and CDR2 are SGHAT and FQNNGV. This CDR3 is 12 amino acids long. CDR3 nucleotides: TGTGCCAGCAGCTGGACAGCCTACGAGCAGTACTTC. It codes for CASSWTAYEQYF.

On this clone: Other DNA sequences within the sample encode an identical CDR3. CDR3 sequence: CASSLRTGGFQPQHF. The DNA of the CDR3 is TGTGCCAGCAGTTTAAGGACAGGGGGTTTTCAACCCCAGCATTTT. The gene calls are TRBV28 and TRBJ1-5, with 10 bases lining up with TRBD1. With 2 bases clipped from V and 10 bases from J, the junction kept 8 bases outside the gene matches. The germline V gene has CDR1 MDHEN and CDR2 SYDVKM. CDR3 length equals 15 residues.

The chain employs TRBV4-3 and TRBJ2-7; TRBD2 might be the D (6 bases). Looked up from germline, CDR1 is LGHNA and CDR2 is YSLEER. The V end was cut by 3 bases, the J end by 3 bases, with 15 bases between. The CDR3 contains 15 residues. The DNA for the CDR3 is TGCGCCAGCAGCCAGGGGACTCCGGCGGTCTACGAGCAGTACTTC. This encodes CASSQGTPAVYEQYF.

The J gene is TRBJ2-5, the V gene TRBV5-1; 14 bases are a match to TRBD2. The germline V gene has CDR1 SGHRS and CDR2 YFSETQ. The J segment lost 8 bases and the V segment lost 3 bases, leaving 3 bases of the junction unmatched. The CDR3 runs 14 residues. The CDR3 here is CASSSGLAGDTQYF. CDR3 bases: TGCGCCAGCAGCTCGGGACTAGCGGGAGACACCCAGTACTTC.

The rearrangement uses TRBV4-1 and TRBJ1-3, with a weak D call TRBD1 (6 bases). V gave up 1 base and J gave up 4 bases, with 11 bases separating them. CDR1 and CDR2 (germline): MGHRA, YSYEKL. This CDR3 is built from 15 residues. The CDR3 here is CASSQGNQGGNTIYF. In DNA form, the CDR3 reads TGCGCCAGCAGCCAAGGGAACCAGGGGGGAAACACCATATATTTT.

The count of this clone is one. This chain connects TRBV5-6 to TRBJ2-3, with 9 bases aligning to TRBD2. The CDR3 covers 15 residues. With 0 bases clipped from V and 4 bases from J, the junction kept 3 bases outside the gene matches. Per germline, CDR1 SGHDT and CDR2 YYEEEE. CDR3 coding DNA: TGTGCCAGCAGCTTGGCTAGCGGGAATCCAGATACGCAGTATTTT. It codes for CASSLASGNPDTQYF.

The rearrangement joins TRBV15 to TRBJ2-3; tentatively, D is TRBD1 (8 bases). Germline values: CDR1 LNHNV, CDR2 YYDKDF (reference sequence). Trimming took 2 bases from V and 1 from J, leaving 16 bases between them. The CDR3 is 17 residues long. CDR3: CATSRPRTGRGTDTQYF. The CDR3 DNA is TGTGCCACCAGCAGACCCCGGACAGGGAGGGGCACAGATACGCAGTATTTT.

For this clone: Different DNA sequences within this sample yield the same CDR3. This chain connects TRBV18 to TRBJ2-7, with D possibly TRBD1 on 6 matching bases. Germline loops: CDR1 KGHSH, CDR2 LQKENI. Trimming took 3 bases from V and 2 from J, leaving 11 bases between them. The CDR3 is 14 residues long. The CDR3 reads CASSPSGVTYEQYF. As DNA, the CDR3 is TGTGCCAGCTCACCCTCAGGGGTCACCTACGAGCAGTACTTC.

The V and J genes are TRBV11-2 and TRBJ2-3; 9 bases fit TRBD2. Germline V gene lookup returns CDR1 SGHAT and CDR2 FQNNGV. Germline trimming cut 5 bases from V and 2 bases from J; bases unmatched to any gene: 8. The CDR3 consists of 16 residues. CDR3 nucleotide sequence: TGTGCCAGCAGCCTGATAGCGGGGGTTGTCACAGATACGCAGTATTTT. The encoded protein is CASSLIAGVVTDTQYF.

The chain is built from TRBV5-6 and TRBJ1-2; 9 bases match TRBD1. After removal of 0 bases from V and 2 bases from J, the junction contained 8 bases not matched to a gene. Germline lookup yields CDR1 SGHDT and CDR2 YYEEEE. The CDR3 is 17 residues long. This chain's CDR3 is CASSLVGDRAVNYGYTF. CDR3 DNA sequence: TGTGCCAGCAGCTTGGTGGGGGACAGGGCTGTCAACTATGGCTACACCTTC.

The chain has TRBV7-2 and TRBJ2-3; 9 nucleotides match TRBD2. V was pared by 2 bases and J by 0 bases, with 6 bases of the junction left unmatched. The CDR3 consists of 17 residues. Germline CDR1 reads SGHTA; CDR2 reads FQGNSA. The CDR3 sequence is CASSLLLAGRSTDTQYF. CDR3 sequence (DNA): TGTGCCAGCAGCTTACTCCTAGCGGGACGGAGCACAGATACGCAGTATTTT. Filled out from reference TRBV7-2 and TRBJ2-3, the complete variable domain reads GAGVSQSPSNKVTEKGKDVELRCDPISGHTALYWYRQSLGQGLEFLIYFQGNSAPDKSGLPSDRFSAERTGGSVSTLTIQRTQQEDSAVYLCASSLLLAGRSTDTQYFGPGTRLTVL.

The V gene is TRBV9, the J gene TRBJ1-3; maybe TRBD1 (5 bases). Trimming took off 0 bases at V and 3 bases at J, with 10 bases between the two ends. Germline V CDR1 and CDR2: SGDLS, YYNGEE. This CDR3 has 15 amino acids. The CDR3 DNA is TGTGCCAGCAGCGTAGCCGACAGATTTGGAAACACCATATATTTT. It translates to CASSVADRFGNTIYF.

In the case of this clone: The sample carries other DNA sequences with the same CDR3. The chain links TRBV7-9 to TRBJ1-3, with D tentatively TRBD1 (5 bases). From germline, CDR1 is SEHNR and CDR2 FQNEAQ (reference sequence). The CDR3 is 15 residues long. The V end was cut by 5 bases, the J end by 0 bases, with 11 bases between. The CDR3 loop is CASSLAGGSGNTIYF. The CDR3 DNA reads TGTGCCAGCAGCCTCGCGGGGGGCTCTGGAAACACCATATATTTT.

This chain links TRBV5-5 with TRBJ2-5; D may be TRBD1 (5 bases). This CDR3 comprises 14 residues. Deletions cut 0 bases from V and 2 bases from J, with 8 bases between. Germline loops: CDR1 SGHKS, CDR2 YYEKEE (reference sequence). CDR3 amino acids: CASSLEAGQETQYF. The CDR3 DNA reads TGTGCCAGCAGCTTGGAAGCAGGGCAAGAGACCCAGTACTTC.

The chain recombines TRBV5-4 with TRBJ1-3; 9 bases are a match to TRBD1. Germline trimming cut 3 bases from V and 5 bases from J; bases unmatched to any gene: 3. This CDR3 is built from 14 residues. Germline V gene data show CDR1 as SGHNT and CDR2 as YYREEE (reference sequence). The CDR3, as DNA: TGTGCCAGCAGCTCCGGACAGGGGCGAAACACCATATATTTT. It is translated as CASSSGQGRNTIYF.

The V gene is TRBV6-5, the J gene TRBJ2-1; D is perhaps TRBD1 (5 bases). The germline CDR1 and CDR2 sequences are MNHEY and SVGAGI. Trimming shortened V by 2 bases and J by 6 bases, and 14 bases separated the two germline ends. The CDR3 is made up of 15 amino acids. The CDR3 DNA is TGTGCCAGCAGTTACAGGGGCATCCAAGGCAATGAGCAGTTCTTC. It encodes CASSYRGIQGNEQFF.

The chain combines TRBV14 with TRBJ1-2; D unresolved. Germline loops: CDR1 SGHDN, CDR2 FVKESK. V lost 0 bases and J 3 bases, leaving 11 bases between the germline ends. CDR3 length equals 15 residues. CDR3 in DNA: TGTGCCAGCAGCCAAGATTCGGGAGGATACTATGGCTACACCTTC. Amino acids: CASSQDSGGYYGYTF.

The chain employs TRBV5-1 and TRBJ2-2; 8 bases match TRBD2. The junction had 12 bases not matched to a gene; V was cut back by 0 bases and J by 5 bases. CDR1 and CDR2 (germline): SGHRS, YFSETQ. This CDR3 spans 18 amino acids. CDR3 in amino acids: CASSLGVGAGARTGELFF. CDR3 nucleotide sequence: TGCGCCAGCAGCTTGGGAGTGGGAGCGGGAGCGAGAACCGGGGAGCTGTTTTTT.

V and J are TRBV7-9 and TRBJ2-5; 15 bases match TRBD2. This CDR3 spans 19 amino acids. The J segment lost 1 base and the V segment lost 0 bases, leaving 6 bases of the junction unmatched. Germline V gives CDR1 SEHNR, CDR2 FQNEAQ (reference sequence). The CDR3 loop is CASSLAPGLAGGSQETQYF. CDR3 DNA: TGTGCCAGCAGCTTAGCACCGGGACTAGCGGGAGGATCCCAAGAGACCCAGTACTTC.

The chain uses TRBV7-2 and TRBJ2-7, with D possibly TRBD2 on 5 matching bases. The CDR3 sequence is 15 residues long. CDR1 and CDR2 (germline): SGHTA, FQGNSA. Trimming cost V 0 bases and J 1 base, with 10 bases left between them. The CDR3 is CASSLAGPGSYEQYF. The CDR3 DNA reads TGTGCCAGCAGCTTAGCTGGCCCGGGATCCTACGAGCAGTACTTC.

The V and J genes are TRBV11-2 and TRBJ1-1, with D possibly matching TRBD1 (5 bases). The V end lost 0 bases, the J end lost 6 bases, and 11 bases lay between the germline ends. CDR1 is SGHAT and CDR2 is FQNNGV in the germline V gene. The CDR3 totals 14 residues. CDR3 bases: TGTGCCAGCAGCTTAGAGTGGGGGACTCCTGAAGCTTTCTTT. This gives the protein CASSLEWGTPEAFF.

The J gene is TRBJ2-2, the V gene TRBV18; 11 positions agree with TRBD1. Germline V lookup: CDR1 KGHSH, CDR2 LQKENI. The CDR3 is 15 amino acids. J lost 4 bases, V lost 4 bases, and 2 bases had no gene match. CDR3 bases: TGTGCCAGCTCACTCGGGACAGGGGGCACCGGGGAGCTGTTTTTT. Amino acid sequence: CASSLGTGGTGELFF.

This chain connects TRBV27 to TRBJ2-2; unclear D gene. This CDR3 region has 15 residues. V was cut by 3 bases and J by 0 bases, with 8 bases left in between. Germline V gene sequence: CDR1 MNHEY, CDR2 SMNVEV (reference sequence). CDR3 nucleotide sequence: TGTGCCAGCAGTTTGTTCCAGGCGAACACCGGGGAGCTGTTTTTT. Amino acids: CASSLFQANTGELFF.

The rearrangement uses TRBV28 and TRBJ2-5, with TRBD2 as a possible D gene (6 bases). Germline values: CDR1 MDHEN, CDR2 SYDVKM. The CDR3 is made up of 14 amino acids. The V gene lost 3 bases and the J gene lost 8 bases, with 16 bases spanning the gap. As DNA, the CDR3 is TGTGCCAGCAGTTTTCAACTAGCAGGGAATACCCAGTACTTC. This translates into CASSFQLAGNTQYF.

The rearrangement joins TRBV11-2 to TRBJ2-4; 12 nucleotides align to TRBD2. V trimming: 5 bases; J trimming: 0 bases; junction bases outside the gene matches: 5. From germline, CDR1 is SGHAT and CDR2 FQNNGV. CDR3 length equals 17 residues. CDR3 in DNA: TGTGCCAGCAGCGGTCTAGCGGGAGGGCTAGCCAAAAACATTCAGTACTTC. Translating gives CASSGLAGGLAKNIQYF.